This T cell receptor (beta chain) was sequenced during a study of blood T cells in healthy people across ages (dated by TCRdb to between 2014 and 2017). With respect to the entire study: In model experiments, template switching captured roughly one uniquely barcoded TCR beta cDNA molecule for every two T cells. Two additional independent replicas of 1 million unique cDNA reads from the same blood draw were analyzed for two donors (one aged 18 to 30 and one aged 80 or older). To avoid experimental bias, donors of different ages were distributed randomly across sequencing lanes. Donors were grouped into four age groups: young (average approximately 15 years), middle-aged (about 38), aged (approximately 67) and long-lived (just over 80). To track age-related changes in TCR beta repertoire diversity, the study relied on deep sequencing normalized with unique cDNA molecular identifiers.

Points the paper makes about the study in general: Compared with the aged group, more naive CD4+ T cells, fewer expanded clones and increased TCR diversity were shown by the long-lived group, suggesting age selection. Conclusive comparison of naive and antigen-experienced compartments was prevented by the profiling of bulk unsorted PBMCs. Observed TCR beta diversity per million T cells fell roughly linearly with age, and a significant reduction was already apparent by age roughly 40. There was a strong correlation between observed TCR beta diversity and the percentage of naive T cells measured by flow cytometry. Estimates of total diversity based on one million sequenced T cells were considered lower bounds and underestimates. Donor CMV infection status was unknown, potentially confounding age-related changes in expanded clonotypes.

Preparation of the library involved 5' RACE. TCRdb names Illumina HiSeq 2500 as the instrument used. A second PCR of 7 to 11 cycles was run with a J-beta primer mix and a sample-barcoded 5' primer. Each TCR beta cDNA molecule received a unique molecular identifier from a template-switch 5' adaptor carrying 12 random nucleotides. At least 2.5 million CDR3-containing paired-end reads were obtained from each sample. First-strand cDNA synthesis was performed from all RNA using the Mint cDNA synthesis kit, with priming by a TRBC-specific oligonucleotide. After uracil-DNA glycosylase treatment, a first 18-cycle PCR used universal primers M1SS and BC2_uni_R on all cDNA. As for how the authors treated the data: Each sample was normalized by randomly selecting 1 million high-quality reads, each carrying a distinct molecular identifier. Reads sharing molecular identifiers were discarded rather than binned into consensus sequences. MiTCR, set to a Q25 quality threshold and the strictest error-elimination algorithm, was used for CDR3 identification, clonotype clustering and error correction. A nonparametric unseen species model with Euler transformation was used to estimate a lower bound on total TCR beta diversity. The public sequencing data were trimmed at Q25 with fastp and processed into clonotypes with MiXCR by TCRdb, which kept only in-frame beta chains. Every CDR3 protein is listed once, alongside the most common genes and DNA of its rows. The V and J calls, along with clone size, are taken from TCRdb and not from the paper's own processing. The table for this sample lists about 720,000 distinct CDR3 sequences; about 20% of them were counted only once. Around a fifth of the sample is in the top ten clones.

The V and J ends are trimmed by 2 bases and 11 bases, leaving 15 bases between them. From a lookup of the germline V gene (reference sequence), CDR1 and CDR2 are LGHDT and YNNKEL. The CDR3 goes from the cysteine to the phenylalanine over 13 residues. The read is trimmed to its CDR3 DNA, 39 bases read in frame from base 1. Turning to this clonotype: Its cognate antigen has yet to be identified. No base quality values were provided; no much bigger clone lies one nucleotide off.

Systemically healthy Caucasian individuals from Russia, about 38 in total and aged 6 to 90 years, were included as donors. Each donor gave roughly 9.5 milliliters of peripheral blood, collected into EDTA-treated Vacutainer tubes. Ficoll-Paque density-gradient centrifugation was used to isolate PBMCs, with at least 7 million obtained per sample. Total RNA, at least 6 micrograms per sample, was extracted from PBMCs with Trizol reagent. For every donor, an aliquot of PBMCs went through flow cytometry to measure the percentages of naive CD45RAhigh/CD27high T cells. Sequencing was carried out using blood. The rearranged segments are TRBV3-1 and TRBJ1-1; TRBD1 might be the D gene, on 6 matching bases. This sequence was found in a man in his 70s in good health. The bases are TGTGCCAGCAGCCAATCAACAGGGCTGGTTGCTTTCTTT. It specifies CASSQSTGLVAFF. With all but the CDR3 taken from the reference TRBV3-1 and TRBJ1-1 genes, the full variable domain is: DTAVSQTPKYLVTQMGNDKSIKCEQNLGHDTMYWYKQDSKKFLKIMFSYNNKELIINETVPNRFSPKSPDKAHLNLHINSLELGDSAVYFCASSQSTGLVAFFGQGTRLTVV.